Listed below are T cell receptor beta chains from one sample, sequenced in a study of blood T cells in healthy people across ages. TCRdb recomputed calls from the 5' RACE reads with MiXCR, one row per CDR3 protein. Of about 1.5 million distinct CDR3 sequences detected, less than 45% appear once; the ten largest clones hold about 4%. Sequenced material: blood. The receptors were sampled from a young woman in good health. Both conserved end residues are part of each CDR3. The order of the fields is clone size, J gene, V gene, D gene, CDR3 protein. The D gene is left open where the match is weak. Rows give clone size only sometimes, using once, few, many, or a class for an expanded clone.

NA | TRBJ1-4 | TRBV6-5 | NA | CASSYWPAATNEKLFF
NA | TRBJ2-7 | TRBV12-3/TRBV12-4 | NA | CASGDLLYEQYF
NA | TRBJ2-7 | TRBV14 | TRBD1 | CASSHFGQGRSYEQYF
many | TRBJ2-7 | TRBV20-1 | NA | CSASYPGQTYEQYF
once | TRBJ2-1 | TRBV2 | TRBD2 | CANKRDQNNEQFF
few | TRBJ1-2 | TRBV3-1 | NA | CASSQGVAPNGYTF
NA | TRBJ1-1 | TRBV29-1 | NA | CSTRGLGTEAFF
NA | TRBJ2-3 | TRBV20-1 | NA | CSARGGAFLTQYF
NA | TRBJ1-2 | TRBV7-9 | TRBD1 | CASSVAGTGEGYTF
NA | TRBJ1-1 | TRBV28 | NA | CASSPRRWVDTEAFF
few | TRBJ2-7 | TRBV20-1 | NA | CSARGRDPYEQYF
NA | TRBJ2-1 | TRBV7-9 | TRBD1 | CASSGIDRGVYNEQFF
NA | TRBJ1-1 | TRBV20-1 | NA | CSAGPLNTEAFF
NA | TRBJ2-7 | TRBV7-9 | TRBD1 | CASSLGQGRIQDEQYF
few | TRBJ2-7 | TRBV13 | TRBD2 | CATAAGGPDEQYF
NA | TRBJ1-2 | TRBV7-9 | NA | CASTEGRGDYSYTF
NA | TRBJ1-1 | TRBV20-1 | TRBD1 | CSARAAGGKNTEAFF
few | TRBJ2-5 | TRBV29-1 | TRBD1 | CSVQTGQETQYF
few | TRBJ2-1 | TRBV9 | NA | CASSVGMSYNEQFF
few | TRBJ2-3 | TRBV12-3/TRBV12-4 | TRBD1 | CASSPTGVGPDTQYF
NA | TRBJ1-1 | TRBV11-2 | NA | CASRVIDRGSTEAFF
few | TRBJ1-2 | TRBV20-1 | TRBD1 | CSARPLGQVDGYTF
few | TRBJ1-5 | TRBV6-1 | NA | CASSDRDRGGNQPQHF